Included here is one T cell receptor (beta chain) sequence, with context. Its antigen remains unidentified. Sequencing was performed with immunoSEQ multiplex PCR; in TCRdb, only in-frame clones are kept and a portion is missing. The table lists about 110,000 clones, approximately 89% of them singletons. The source of the sample is a study of cytomegalovirus exposure and HLA in healthy donors. Study information: The platform used for the 120 or so validation repertoires matched that of the 500 to 850 first-cohort repertoires, a later analysis reported. Study results and caveats: Within the 120 or so validation repertoires, first-cohort TCR clusters tended to co-occur, according to a later analysis.

Germline values: CDR1 MNHNS, CDR2 SASEGT. This CDR3 has 13 residues. Trimming took 9 bases from V and 2 from J; bases not matched to a gene: 5. The gene calls are TRBV6-1 and TRBJ2-5; 8 nucleotides match TRBD2. Specimen: PBMCs. The TCR sequence derives from a woman under 30 in good health and CMV-seronegative. CDR3 sequence: CASRTSLQETQYF. For the CDR3, the DNA is TGTGCCAGTCGGACTAGCTTGCAAGAGACCCAGTACTTC.